This TCR beta chain was identified during a study of shared clonotypes between healthy human individuals. Overall study findings and caveats: About 5% was the fraction of naive CD4 clonotypes found shared across four donors.

As processed by the authors: Filtering differed because ImmunoSEQ produced junction-only sequences that carried no quality scores. Only in-frame clones appear in the TCRdb table, and some are missing; sequencing was by immunoSEQ multiplex PCR. V and J calls and clone size follow that table, whereas D and trimming were derived from the DNA. This table has some 1,600,000 clones, around 98% appearing once. About this clone itself: Its specificity is unknown. Within the sample, other DNA sequences also encode this same CDR3.

The TCR comes from a man aged 30 to 39 in good health. Material for sequencing was naive CD4+ T cells sorted from blood. As for subset: CD45RA+ positively selected.

The CDR3 loop is CASSLLGPGELFF. DNA of the CDR3: TGTGCCAGCAGTTTACTTGGGCCGGGGGAGCTGTTTTTT. The genes are TRBV28 and TRBJ2-2, with D unclear. V gave up 2 bases and J gave up 8 bases, with 9 bases separating them. This CDR3 region has 13 residues. Germline V lookup: CDR1 MDHEN, CDR2 SYDVKM.